Shown below are 21 T cell receptor beta chains from a single sample sequenced in a study of blood T cell repertoires in COVID-19. The data were produced by immunoSEQ multiplex PCR, yet TCRdb's version contains in-frame clones alone and is incomplete. This table holds approximately 200,000 clones, roughly 82% found once. Sequences were obtained from PBMCs or T cells enriched from blood (not recorded which). The receptors originated from a middle-aged man who had recovered from COVID-19.

The chain combines TRBV6-5 with TRBJ1-2, with 7 bases aligning to TRBD1. The CDR3 is 15 amino acids. CDR1 and CDR2 from the germline V gene are MNHEY and SVGAGI. V gave up 5 bases and J gave up 4 bases; unmatched junction bases: 10. The CDR3 DNA reads TGTGCCAGCAGTAACGCGGACAGGCTCCCCTATGGCTACACCTTC. This gives the protein CASSNADRLPYGYTF.

This clone turned up a few times. The chain uses TRBV4-2 and TRBJ2-3; no definite D call. V was clipped by 3 bases and J by 2 bases, with 12 bases between them. This CDR3 contains 15 residues. CDR1 is LGHNA, CDR2 YNFKEQ, per germline. The CDR3 DNA is TGTGCCAGCAGCCAGTCTGGAGATTCCACAGATACGCAGTATTTT. Its translation is CASSQSGDSTDTQYF.

This sequence joins TRBV4-1 and TRBJ1-1; D is unclear. V shed 4 bases and J shed 3 bases, with 18 bases lying between them. CDR3 length: 16 residues. The germline CDR1 and CDR2 sequences are MGHRA and YSYEKL. The CDR3 spells CASSPGPGRVHTEAFF. CDR3 nucleotides: TGCGCCAGCAGCCCCGGGCCCGGGAGGGTGCACACTGAAGCTTTCTTT.

The V call is TRBV6-2 or TRBV6-3, the J call TRBJ2-1; possible D gene TRBD2, 5 bases. V was trimmed by 5 bases and J by 3 bases, leaving 14 bases between them. The CDR3 is made up of 15 amino acids. Germline CDR1 and CDR2: MNHEY and SVGEGT. The CDR3, as DNA: TGTGCCAGCAGTCTAGCATCGGGGAGCTACAATGAGCAGTTCTTC. Protein sequence: CASSLASGSYNEQFF.

The chain links TRBV9 to TRBJ2-7; D perhaps matches TRBD1 (6 bases). The CDR3 length is 14 residues. Germline V gives CDR1 SGDLS, CDR2 YYNGEE. V was trimmed by 4 bases and J by 3 bases, leaving 14 bases between them. CDR3 sequence reads: CASSPGTTVYEQYF. As DNA, the CDR3 is TGTGCCAGCAGCCCCGGGACAACTGTCTACGAGCAGTACTTC.

The genes are TRBV10-3 and TRBJ2-1; 9 nucleotides match TRBD2. The CDR3 extends over 18 amino acids. Looked up from germline, CDR1 is ENHRY and CDR2 is SYGVKD. With V trimmed by 4 bases and J by 7 bases, 17 bases remained unmatched. CDR3 nucleotide sequence: TGTGCCATCAGTGGGGGGACTAGCAGCGAAACAATTCGGAATGAGCAGTTCTTC. It encodes CAISGGTSSETIRNEQFF.

CDR3 bases: TGTGCCAGCAGTGAACCCCAGGGCAGACTGCCCTCTGAAGCTTTCTTT. It is translated as CASSEPQGRLPSEAFF. This rearrangement joins TRBV2 to TRBJ1-1, with D possibly being TRBD1 (5 bases). CDR3 length equals 16 residues. CDR1 and CDR2 from the germline V gene are SNHLY and FYNNEI. The ends were cut back, 2 bases at V and 6 bases at J, with 19 bases in the middle.

The CDR3 DNA is TGTGCCAGCAGCTTAGAGGTGGGGCTGCATCAGCCCCAGCATTTT. Its translation: CASSLEVGLHQPQHF. The rearrangement links TRBV7-2 to TRBJ1-5; weak D call: TRBD1 (5 bases). Germline V gives CDR1 SGHTA, CDR2 FQGNSA. Trimming took 1 base from V and 5 from J, leaving 12 bases between them. The CDR3 consists of 15 residues.

V and J are TRBV2 and TRBJ1-5; maybe TRBD1 (5 bases). The CDR3 totals 15 residues. Looked up from germline, CDR1 is SNHLY and CDR2 is FYNNEI. Trimming removed 5 bases from V and 5 bases from J, with 16 bases in between. CDR3 DNA sequence: TGTGCCAGCAGTTGGGACTCCCTCCGCCATCAGCCCCAGCATTTT. This codes for CASSWDSLRHQPQHF.

This clone appeared a few times. This chain links TRBV14 with TRBJ1-6, with D unclear. This CDR3 region has 16 residues. Trimming removed 1 base from V and 13 bases from J, with 20 bases in between. Germline lookup yields CDR1 SGHDN and CDR2 FVKESK. The CDR3 DNA reads as TGTGCCAGCAGCCAAGTCGGAGGGCCCGGGTTAGTTCCCCTCCACTTT. Translated: CASSQVGGPGLVPLHF. The full variable domain, rest sourced from reference TRBV14 and TRBJ1-6, is EAGVTQFPSHSVIEKGQTVTLRCDPISGHDNLYWYRRVMGKEIKFLLHFVKESKQDESGMPNNRFLAERTGGTYSTLKVQPAELEDSGVYFCASSQVGGPGLVPLHFGNGTRLTVT.

J is TRBJ1-1 and V is TRBV19, with D maybe TRBD1 (6 bases). Germline V CDR1 and CDR2: LNHDA, SQIVND (reference sequence). There are 15 residues in the CDR3. V was cut by 6 bases and J by 4 bases, with 18 bases left in between. CDR3 sequence (DNA): TGTGCCAGTAGCCAGTACAGGGTATCGGGCACTGAAGCTTTCTTT. Its translation is CASSQYRVSGTEAFF.

This chain connects TRBV7-2 to TRBJ2-3; TRBD2 matches at 9 bases. Per germline, CDR1 SGHTA and CDR2 FQGNSA. This CDR3 region has 17 residues. CDR3 in DNA: TGTGCTATACACCCCCGGACCATAGCGGGAGAGGAGCCTACGCAGTATTTT. Translating it yields CAIHPRTIAGEEPTQYF.

In this sample, this clone turned up once. The J gene is TRBJ1-2, the V gene TRBV10-3; TRBD1 is a possible D gene (5 bases). Germline-derived CDR1 and CDR2 are ENHRY and SYGVKD. This CDR3 contains 16 residues. The germline V and J ends were trimmed by 0 bases and 4 bases, with 15 bases remaining between them. CDR3 DNA: TGTGCCATCAGTGAGTCCGGCGAAGGGGCCCCCTATGGCTACACCTTC. Its protein is CAISESGEGAPYGYTF.

J is TRBJ1-5 and V is TRBV4-3; D remains ambiguous. The germline CDR1 and CDR2 sequences are LGHNA and YSLEER. The CDR3 sequence is 15 residues long. Trimming took off 0 bases at V and 4 bases at J, with 10 bases between the two ends. Here the CDR3 reads CASSQDHGRNQPQHF. The CDR3 DNA reads as TGCGCCAGCAGCCAAGATCATGGCAGAAATCAGCCCCAGCATTTT.

The chain recombines TRBV19 with TRBJ1-5; perhaps TRBD1 as D (5 bases). Per germline, CDR1 LNHDA and CDR2 SQIVND (reference sequence). V shed 5 bases and J shed 1 base, with 12 bases lying between them. The CDR3 runs 15 residues. The CDR3 region is CASSAQGSSNQPQHF. CDR3 coding DNA: TGTGCCAGTAGTGCCCAGGGCTCCAGCAATCAGCCCCAGCATTTT. The full variable domain, completed using reference TRBV19 and TRBJ1-5, is DGGITQSPKYLFRKEGQNVTLSCEQNLNHDAMYWYRQDPGQGLRLIYYSQIVNDFQKGDIAEGYSVSREKKESFPLTVTSAQKNPTAFYLCASSAQGSSNQPQHFGDGTRLSIL.

This clone was counted a few times. The V call is TRBV5-4, the J call TRBJ2-1; 7 bases are shared with TRBD1. After removal of 4 bases from V and 0 bases from J, the junction contained 1 base not matched to a gene. Germline assignment: CDR1 SGHNT and CDR2 YYREEE (reference sequence). This CDR3 is built from 14 residues. This CDR3 is CASSGDSSYNEQFF. DNA for the CDR3: TGTGCCAGCAGCGGGGACAGCTCCTACAATGAGCAGTTCTTC.

The table lists this clone with a count of one. The CDR3 region is CASSDPGQGFQPQHF. The CDR3 DNA follows: TGTGCCAGCAGCGACCCGGGACAGGGGTTTCAGCCCCAGCATTTT. V usage is TRBV7-8 and J usage is TRBJ1-5; the match to TRBD1 covers 10 bases. J lost 6 bases, V lost 5 bases, and 7 bases had no gene match. Looked up from germline, CDR1 is SGHVS and CDR2 is FQNEAQ. This CDR3 comprises 15 residues.

The rearrangement joins TRBV6-1 to TRBJ1-6, with a weak D call TRBD1 (5 bases). With 4 bases removed from V and 0 bases from J, the gap between germline ends came to 13 bases. CDR1 and CDR2 (germline): MNHNS, SASEGT. The CDR3 consists of 17 residues. The CDR3 sequence is CASSGGRSSSYNSPLHF. The CDR3 DNA follows: TGTGCCAGCAGTGGGGGCCGGAGTAGCTCCTATAATTCACCCCTCCACTTT.

This clone was picked up one time. The J gene is TRBJ1-4, the V gene TRBV6-4; 8 nucleotides line up with TRBD1. The CDR3 spans 18 residues. Germline trimming cut 7 bases from V and 1 base from J; bases unmatched to any gene: 14. CDR1 MRHNA and CDR2 SNTAGT come from the germline V gene. Here the CDR3 DNA reads TGTGCCAGCAATCTCCTTATAACAGGGGGGGGAACTAATGAAAAACTGTTTTTT. As protein: CASNLLITGGGTNEKLFF.

The rearrangement uses TRBV4-3 and TRBJ2-2; TRBD2 matches at 9 bases. V trimming: 0 bases; J trimming: 0 bases; junction bases outside the gene matches: 5. The germline V gene encodes CDR1 LGHNA and CDR2 YSLEER. This CDR3 comprises 18 residues. In DNA, the CDR3 is TGCGCCAGCAGCCAAGAAATAGCGGGAGCTCCGAACACCGGGGAGCTGTTTTTT. Residues: CASSQEIAGAPNTGELFF.

The V call is TRBV3-1 (or the pseudogene TRBV3-2), the J call TRBJ2-3, with D hard to call. The CDR3 contains 16 residues. Trimming shortened V by 0 bases and J by 1 base, and 11 bases separated the two germline ends. Germline CDR1 and CDR2: LGHDT and YNNKEL (reference sequence). CDR3 protein: CASSQDEIRGTDTQYF. DNA for the CDR3: TGTGCCAGCAGCCAAGATGAAATACGGGGCACAGATACGCAGTATTTT.